This T cell receptor beta chain was recorded in a study of cytomegalovirus exposure and HLA in healthy donors. The CDR3 totals 12 residues. The V end lost 6 bases, the J end lost 5 bases, and 10 bases lay between the germline ends. Per the germline V gene, CDR1 is MNHNY and CDR2 is SVGAGI (reference sequence). PCR involved 60 Vbeta and 13 Jbeta primers. Only in-frame clones appear in the TCRdb table, and some are missing; sequencing was by immunoSEQ multiplex PCR. This table holds about 80,000 clones, roughly 79% found once. V gene TRBV6-6 combines with J gene TRBJ2-5; D possibly corresponds to TRBD1 (5 bases). The sequenced sample was PBMCs. The receptor was derived from a woman aged 40-49 years in good health and CMV-seropositive. This CDR3 reads CASSQGAETQYF. In nucleotides, the CDR3 is TGTGCCAGCAGCCAGGGTGCGGAGACCCAGTACTTC.